These T cell receptor beta chains were read from a single sample in a study of cytomegalovirus exposure and HLA in healthy donors. Profiling relied on immunoSEQ multiplex PCR, and the TCRdb table lists in-frame clones only, not all of them. The sample has 150,000 to 200,000 clones, over 60% seen once. Sequenced material: PBMCs. The source is a male donor in good health and CMV-seronegative. Both conserved end residues are part of each CDR3. The order of the fields is clone size, V gene, CDR3 length, D gene, J gene, CDR3 DNA, CDR3 protein. A D gene is named only where the DNA matches it firmly. Some rows have no size entry. The others give once, few or many, or a class for an expanded clone.

size: -; V: TRBV6-4; length: 16; D: TRBD2; J: TRBJ2-7; DNA: TGTGCCAGCAGTGGAAGGACTAGCGGGAGAGTTTACGAGCAGTACTTC; CDR3: CASSGRTSGRVYEQYF
size: -; V: TRBV6-1; length: 14; D: -; J: TRBJ2-5; DNA: TGTGCCAGCAGTGAAGCGGGAGGAATGGAGACCCAGTACTTC; CDR3: CASSEAGGMETQYF
size: -; V: TRBV5-4; length: 12; D: -; J: TRBJ2-7; DNA: TGTGCCAGCAGCCGGGAGTCCTACGAGCAGTACTTC; CDR3: CASSRESYEQYF
size: once; V: TRBV7-2; length: 18; D: TRBD1; J: TRBJ1-2; DNA: TGTGCCAGCACCGTCAGGCCCAGACAGGGATACACTAACTATGGCTACACCTTC; CDR3: CASTVRPRQGYTNYGYTF
size: -; V: TRBV28; length: 16; D: -; J: TRBJ1-5; DNA: TGTGCCAGCAGTTACCCCGAGACATCTGGCCATCAGCCCCAGCATTTT; CDR3: CASSYPETSGHQPQHF
size: -; V: TRBV19; length: 14; D: -; J: TRBJ2-5; DNA: TGTGCCACCTCCTTCGACACCCATTATGATGAGCAGTACTTC; CDR3: CATSFDTHYDEQYF
size: -; V: TRBV2; length: 15; D: -; J: TRBJ2-5; DNA: TGTGCCAGCACTCGCCTCTCGACAAGCACGGAGACCCAGTACTTC; CDR3: CASTRLSTSTETQYF
size: -; V: TRBV28; length: 15; D: TRBD1; J: TRBJ1-1; DNA: TGTGCCAGCAGTCGACAGGGGCCCATGAACACTGAAGCTTTCTTT; CDR3: CASSRQGPMNTEAFF
size: -; V: TRBV28; length: 15; D: -; J: TRBJ1-1; DNA: TGTGCCAGCAGTTTCGCGGGGAGGGGCGGCACTGAAGCTTTCTTT; CDR3: CASSFAGRGGTEAFF
size: -; V: TRBV28; length: 17; D: TRBD2; J: TRBJ2-3; DNA: TGTGCCAGCAGTTCGGGGACTAGCGGGAGGATGGGGGATACGCAGTATTTT; CDR3: CASSSGTSGRMGDTQYF
size: -; V: TRBV10-3; length: 14; D: TRBD1; J: TRBJ2-1; DNA: TGTGCCATCAGTGGACAGGGGGACTACAATGAGCAGTTCTTC; CDR3: CAISGQGDYNEQFF